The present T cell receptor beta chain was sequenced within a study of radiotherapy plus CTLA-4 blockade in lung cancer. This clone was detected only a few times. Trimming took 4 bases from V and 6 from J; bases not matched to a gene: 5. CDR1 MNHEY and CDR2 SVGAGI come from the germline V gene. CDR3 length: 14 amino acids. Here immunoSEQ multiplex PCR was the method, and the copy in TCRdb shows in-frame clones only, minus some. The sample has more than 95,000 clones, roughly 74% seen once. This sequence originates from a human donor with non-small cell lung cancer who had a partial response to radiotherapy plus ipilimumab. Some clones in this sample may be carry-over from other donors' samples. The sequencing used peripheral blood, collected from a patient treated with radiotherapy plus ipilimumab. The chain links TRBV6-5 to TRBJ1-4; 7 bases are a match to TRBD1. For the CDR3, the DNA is TGTGCCAGCAGTTCGGTCAGGGGGGATGAAAAACTGTTTTTT. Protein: CASSSVRGDEKLFF.